The 29 T cell receptor beta chains listed next were all sequenced from one sample in a study of response to subunit inactivated influenza vaccine. Each CDR3 protein gets one entry after TCRdb re-called the RT-PCR reads with MiXCR. The sample holds a few hundred thousand distinct CDR3 sequences, just over 20% seen once. Sequenced material: PBMCs from blood, taken 21 months after vaccination. The receptors shown here come from a man between 50 and 75 years old who received an inactivated influenza vaccine.

This chain joins TRBV7-2 and TRBJ1-3; tentatively, D is TRBD1 (5 bases). The CDR3 totals 17 residues. V was pared by 1 base and J by 0 bases, with 13 bases between. In germline, CDR1 is SGHTA, CDR2 FQGNSA. Written as DNA, the CDR3 is TGTGCCAGCAGCTTAGGAACAGGTCGCTACTCTGGAAACACCATATATTTT. Translation: CASSLGTGRYSGNTIYF.

This clonotype showed up just a few times. The chain uses TRBV20-1 and TRBJ2-7; TRBD1 matches at 7 bases. J lost 2 bases, V lost 6 bases, and 13 bases had no gene match. This CDR3 is 15 amino acids long. Germline-derived CDR1 and CDR2 are DFQATT and SNEGSKA (reference sequence). The CDR3 here is CSAPGTGTVPYEQYF. The CDR3, as DNA: TGCAGTGCCCCAGGTACCGGGACAGTACCCTACGAGCAGTACTTC.

J is TRBJ2-1 and V is TRBV2; D gene uncertain. The CDR3 contains 10 residues. CDR1 SNHLY and CDR2 FYNNEI come from the germline V gene. The V gene lost 6 bases and the J gene lost 10 bases, with 7 bases spanning the gap. The CDR3 nucleotides are TGTGCCAGCAGGGGTCGGGAGCAGTTCTTC. It encodes CASRGREQFF.

The sample holds a few counts of this clonotype. The genes are TRBV5-1 and TRBJ2-1; either TRBD1 or TRBD2 may fit D (7 bases each). V lost 0 bases, J lost 2 bases, and 12 bases lay in between. CDR1 is SGHRS, CDR2 YFSETQ, per germline. The CDR3 extends over 16 amino acids. CDR3 protein: CASSLAGGDTYNEQFF. CDR3 nucleotides: TGCGCCAGCAGCTTGGCAGGGGGGGATACCTACAATGAGCAGTTCTTC.

This sequence joins TRBV29-1 and TRBJ1-2; 9 positions agree with TRBD1. CDR3 length equals 14 residues. V gave up 3 bases and J gave up 4 bases; unmatched junction bases: 6. CDR1 SQVTM and CDR2 ANQGSEA come from the germline V gene. CDR3 in DNA: TGCAGCGTTGATAAGGACAGGGGCGGCTATGGCTACACCTTC. This encodes CSVDKDRGGYGYTF.

This clonotype was recorded a few times. The chain joins TRBV18 to TRBJ1-6; tentatively, D is TRBD1 (6 bases). Trimming took off 2 bases at V and 5 bases at J, with 10 bases between the two ends. The CDR3 totals 15 residues. Germline loops: CDR1 KGHSH, CDR2 LQKENI. The CDR3 sequence: CASSPDGGHNSPLHF. DNA of the CDR3: TGTGCCAGCTCACCAGACGGGGGCCATAATTCACCCCTCCACTTT.

This clonotype was recorded many times. A much more abundant neighbour one base away suggests this may be a read error. V gene TRBV12-3 or TRBV12-4 combines with J gene TRBJ1-5; D is unresolved. Trimming took off 1 base at V and 3 bases at J, with 4 bases between the two ends. The CDR3 is made up of 13 amino acids. The CDR3 spells CASSLGDNQPQHF. The DNA for the CDR3 is TGTGCCAGCAGTTTAGGGGACAATCAGCCCCAGCATTTT.

The chain recombines TRBV5-1 with TRBJ1-1; 8 positions agree with TRBD1. The trim removed 3 bases at V and 1 base at J, leaving 5 bases unmatched. Germline CDR1 reads SGHRS; CDR2 reads YFSETQ. The CDR3 runs 15 residues. Here the CDR3 DNA reads TGCGCCAGCAGCTCGCCGGGACAGGCGAACACTGAAGCTTTCTTT. Its translation: CASSSPGQANTEAFF.

V gene TRBV7-8 combines with J gene TRBJ1-1; D is perhaps TRBD1 (5 bases). Between the trimmed V and J ends, which lost 1 base and 6 bases, there was a span of 18 bases. The CDR3 has 16 amino acids. Germline CDR1 and CDR2: SGHVS and FQNEAQ. The CDR3 is CASSLVGGTVPAEAFF. The CDR3 DNA reads TGTGCCAGCAGCTTAGTGGGGGGTACGGTCCCCGCTGAAGCTTTCTTT. Full variable domain (remainder filled in from reference TRBV7-8 and TRBJ1-1): GAGVSQSPRYKVAKRGQDVALRCDPISGHVSLFWYQQALGQGPEFLTYFQNEAQLDKSGLPSDRFFAERPEGSVSTLKIQRTQQEDSAVYLCASSLVGGTVPAEAFFGQGTRLTVV.

The chain joins TRBV4-3 to TRBJ1-4, with D tentatively TRBD1 (5 bases). Germline lookup yields CDR1 LGHNA and CDR2 YSLEER. V was shortened by 3 bases and J by 4 bases, with 9 bases between the two germline ends. This CDR3 has 14 amino acids. CDR3 in amino acids: CASSQRDLNEKLFF. DNA of the CDR3: TGCGCCAGCAGCCAGAGGGACCTTAATGAAAAACTGTTTTTT.

This chain joins TRBV7-9 and TRBJ2-1; D not resolved. Germline CDR1 and CDR2: SEHNR and FQNEAQ (reference sequence). The V end lost 1 base, the J end lost 2 bases, and 6 bases lay between the germline ends. This CDR3 contains 14 residues. The CDR3, as DNA: TGTGCCAGCAGCTTAGGTGGGACCTACAATGAGCAGTTCTTC. Protein: CASSLGGTYNEQFF.

The chain has TRBV12-3 or TRBV12-4 and TRBJ1-4; possibly TRBD1 for D (5 bases). The CDR3 has 22 residues. The V end was cut by 3 bases, the J end by 0 bases, with 29 bases between. The CDR3 sequence is CASSFWDVQVDEQRATNEKLFF. The DNA for the CDR3 is TGTGCCAGCAGTTTCTGGGACGTACAAGTCGACGAGCAACGGGCAACTAATGAAAAACTGTTTTTT.

This sequence joins TRBV29-1 and TRBJ2-5; 9 bases fit TRBD2. V shed 4 bases and J 5 bases; nucleotides not matched to a gene: 8. In germline, CDR1 is SQVTM, CDR2 ANQGSEA. The CDR3 runs 14 residues. The CDR3 bases are TGCAGCGTTGCCGGGACTAGCATATTGGAGACCCAGTACTTC. Translation gives CSVAGTSILETQYF.

The rearrangement joins TRBV24-1 to TRBJ2-3; no firm D call. V lost 0 bases, J lost 2 bases, and 8 bases lay in between. The CDR3 is 15 amino acids. The germline V gene encodes CDR1 KGHDR and CDR2 SFDVKD. The CDR3 nucleotides read TGTGCCACCAGTGATTTGGCCACCGCCACAGATACGCAGTATTTT. It encodes CATSDLATATDTQYF.

The V call is TRBV6-6, the J call TRBJ1-5; 8 nucleotides align to TRBD1. The CDR3 loop spans 13 amino acids. Germline CDR1 MNHNY, CDR2 SVGAGI (reference sequence). V shed 10 bases and J 2 bases; nucleotides not matched to a gene: 4. The DNA for the CDR3 is TGTGCCACCGCACAGGGGGGCAATCAGCCCCAGCATTTT. It translates to CATAQGGNQPQHF.

The J gene is TRBJ2-2, the V gene TRBV23-1; maybe TRBD1 (6 bases). TRBV23-1 is recorded as an ORF, its role being uncertain. The CDR3 is made up of 12 amino acids. Trimming took 0 bases from V and 13 from J, leaving 9 bases between them. The CDR3 here is CASSQSDRLLFF. The CDR3 nucleotides are TGCGCCAGCAGTCAATCCGACAGGCTGCTGTTTTTT.

The chain carries TRBV2 and TRBJ2-7, with 7 bases that match TRBD2. The V gene's germline CDR1 is SNHLY and CDR2 FYNNEI. J lost 1 base, V lost 5 bases, and 17 bases had no gene match. The CDR3 is 18 amino acids. CDR3 DNA: TGTGCCAGCAGTACGGGACGGAGTGTAGCGGGTTTATCCTACGAGCAGTACTTC. This gives the protein CASSTGRSVAGLSYEQYF.

The chain carries TRBV19 and TRBJ2-7; D is perhaps TRBD1 (5 bases). Germline assignment: CDR1 LNHDA and CDR2 SQIVND (reference sequence). V shed 5 bases and J shed 0 bases, with 11 bases lying between them. The CDR3 consists of 14 residues. CDR3 in amino acids: CASSPWGGSYEQYF. The CDR3 DNA follows: TGTGCCAGTAGTCCGTGGGGCGGCTCCTACGAGCAGTACTTC.

This clonotype was detected ten times or more. The chain employs TRBV6-4 and TRBJ1-5; 10 nucleotides match TRBD1. Trimming at V came to 3 bases and at J to 3 bases, leaving 8 bases not matched to a gene. CDR1 MRHNA and CDR2 SNTAGT come from the germline V gene. This CDR3 has 17 amino acids. The CDR3 nucleotides are TGTGCCAGCAGTGATTTGGGGACAGGGGAATACAATCAGCCCCAGCATTTT. It codes for CASSDLGTGEYNQPQHF.

At least ten counts were recorded for this clonotype. The chain employs TRBV20-1 and TRBJ1-1; D is uncertain. There are 13 residues in the CDR3. V was shortened by 1 base and J by 3 bases, with 9 bases between the two germline ends. Germline CDR1 and CDR2: DFQATT and SNEGSKA (reference sequence). The CDR3 reads CSARVDWDTEAFF. As DNA, the CDR3 is TGCAGTGCTAGAGTAGATTGGGACACTGAAGCTTTCTTT.

The rearrangement links TRBV18 to TRBJ2-7; 9 nucleotides match TRBD2. CDR1 and CDR2 from the germline V gene are KGHSH and LQKENI. The CDR3 contains 16 residues. The junction had 11 bases not matched to a gene; V was cut back by 3 bases and J by 5 bases. In DNA form, the CDR3 reads TGTGCCAGCTCACCGCCCATGGCGGGAGGGCCCCACGAGCAGTACTTC. As protein: CASSPPMAGGPHEQYF.

The chain carries TRBV19 and TRBJ1-5, with TRBD1 matching over 8 bases. The CDR3 loop spans 15 amino acids. Losses at the gene ends were 3 bases for V and 3 bases for J; bases not matched to a gene: 4. Germline V gene data show CDR1 as LNHDA and CDR2 as SQIVND (reference sequence). In nucleotides, the CDR3 is TGTGCCAGTAGTATCGGGACAGGATACAATCAGCCCCAGCATTTT. Its translation is CASSIGTGYNQPQHF.

The rearrangement uses TRBV28 and TRBJ2-7; 7 positions match TRBD1. Germline V gene data show CDR1 as MDHEN and CDR2 as SYDVKM. V gave up 5 bases and J gave up 6 bases; unmatched junction bases: 4. This CDR3 has 12 amino acids. For the CDR3, the DNA is TGTGCCAGCAGTGACAGGGTCGGCGAGCAGTACTTC. It encodes CASSDRVGEQYF.

In its sample, this clonotype was seen a few times. The chain employs TRBV27 and TRBJ1-2; 7 bases are shared with TRBD1. This CDR3 region has 14 residues. V trimming: 0 bases; J trimming: 4 bases; junction bases outside the gene matches: 2. Germline V CDR1 and CDR2: MNHEY, SMNVEV (reference sequence). CDR3 region: CASSLSDRFYGYTF. The CDR3 nucleotides are TGTGCCAGCAGTTTATCGGACAGGTTCTATGGCTACACCTTC.

In this sample, this clonotype turned up a few times. The V and J genes are TRBV6-1 and TRBJ2-4; perhaps D is TRBD1 or TRBD2 (5 bases each). Germline CDR1 reads MNHNS; CDR2 reads SASEGT. CDR3 size: 18 residues. V lost 6 bases to trimming and J lost 5 bases, with 26 bases between them. DNA of the CDR3: TGTGCCAGCAGCCTCCGGGGCACGGGCACCAGAGTGGAAAACATTCAGTACTTC. Amino acids: CASSLRGTGTRVENIQYF.

This clonotype has a count of ten or more. This sequence joins TRBV18 and TRBJ2-7; the D gene is possibly TRBD1 (6 bases). V was shortened by 4 bases and J by 0 bases, with 19 bases between the two germline ends. Germline CDR1 is KGHSH and CDR2 is LQKENI. This CDR3 is built from 17 residues. CDR3 region: CASSLRPDRRSSYEQYF. The CDR3 DNA reads TGTGCCAGCTCACTCCGTCCCGACAGGAGGAGCTCCTACGAGCAGTACTTC.

This clonotype was observed many times. The chain recombines TRBV10-3 with TRBJ1-1; 8 bases are a match to TRBD1. CDR3 length equals 14 residues. Per germline, CDR1 ENHRY and CDR2 SYGVKD. J was trimmed by 1 base and V by 6 bases; bases with no gene match: 4. In DNA form, the CDR3 reads TGTGCCATCAGGCCGACAGGGGAGAACACTGAAGCTTTCTTT. It yields the protein CAIRPTGENTEAFF.

This clonotype was counted many times. The chain links TRBV20-1 to TRBJ2-3; D is possibly TRBD1 (6 bases). Germline-derived CDR1 and CDR2 are DFQATT and SNEGSKA (reference sequence). V gave up 2 bases and J gave up 4 bases, with 16 bases separating them. CDR3 length: 15 amino acids. This CDR3 reads CSARRPIGGPDTQYF. In nucleotides, the CDR3 is TGCAGTGCTAGACGACCCATTGGGGGCCCAGATACGCAGTATTTT.

This sequence joins TRBV7-9 and TRBJ1-1; no clear D. The V gene's germline CDR1 is SEHNR and CDR2 FQNEAQ (reference sequence). The CDR3 has 13 residues. Trimming took off 2 bases at V and 3 bases at J, with 7 bases between the two ends. Here the CDR3 reads CASSLNGDTEAFF. The CDR3 nucleotides are TGTGCCAGCAGCTTAAACGGGGACACTGAAGCTTTCTTT.